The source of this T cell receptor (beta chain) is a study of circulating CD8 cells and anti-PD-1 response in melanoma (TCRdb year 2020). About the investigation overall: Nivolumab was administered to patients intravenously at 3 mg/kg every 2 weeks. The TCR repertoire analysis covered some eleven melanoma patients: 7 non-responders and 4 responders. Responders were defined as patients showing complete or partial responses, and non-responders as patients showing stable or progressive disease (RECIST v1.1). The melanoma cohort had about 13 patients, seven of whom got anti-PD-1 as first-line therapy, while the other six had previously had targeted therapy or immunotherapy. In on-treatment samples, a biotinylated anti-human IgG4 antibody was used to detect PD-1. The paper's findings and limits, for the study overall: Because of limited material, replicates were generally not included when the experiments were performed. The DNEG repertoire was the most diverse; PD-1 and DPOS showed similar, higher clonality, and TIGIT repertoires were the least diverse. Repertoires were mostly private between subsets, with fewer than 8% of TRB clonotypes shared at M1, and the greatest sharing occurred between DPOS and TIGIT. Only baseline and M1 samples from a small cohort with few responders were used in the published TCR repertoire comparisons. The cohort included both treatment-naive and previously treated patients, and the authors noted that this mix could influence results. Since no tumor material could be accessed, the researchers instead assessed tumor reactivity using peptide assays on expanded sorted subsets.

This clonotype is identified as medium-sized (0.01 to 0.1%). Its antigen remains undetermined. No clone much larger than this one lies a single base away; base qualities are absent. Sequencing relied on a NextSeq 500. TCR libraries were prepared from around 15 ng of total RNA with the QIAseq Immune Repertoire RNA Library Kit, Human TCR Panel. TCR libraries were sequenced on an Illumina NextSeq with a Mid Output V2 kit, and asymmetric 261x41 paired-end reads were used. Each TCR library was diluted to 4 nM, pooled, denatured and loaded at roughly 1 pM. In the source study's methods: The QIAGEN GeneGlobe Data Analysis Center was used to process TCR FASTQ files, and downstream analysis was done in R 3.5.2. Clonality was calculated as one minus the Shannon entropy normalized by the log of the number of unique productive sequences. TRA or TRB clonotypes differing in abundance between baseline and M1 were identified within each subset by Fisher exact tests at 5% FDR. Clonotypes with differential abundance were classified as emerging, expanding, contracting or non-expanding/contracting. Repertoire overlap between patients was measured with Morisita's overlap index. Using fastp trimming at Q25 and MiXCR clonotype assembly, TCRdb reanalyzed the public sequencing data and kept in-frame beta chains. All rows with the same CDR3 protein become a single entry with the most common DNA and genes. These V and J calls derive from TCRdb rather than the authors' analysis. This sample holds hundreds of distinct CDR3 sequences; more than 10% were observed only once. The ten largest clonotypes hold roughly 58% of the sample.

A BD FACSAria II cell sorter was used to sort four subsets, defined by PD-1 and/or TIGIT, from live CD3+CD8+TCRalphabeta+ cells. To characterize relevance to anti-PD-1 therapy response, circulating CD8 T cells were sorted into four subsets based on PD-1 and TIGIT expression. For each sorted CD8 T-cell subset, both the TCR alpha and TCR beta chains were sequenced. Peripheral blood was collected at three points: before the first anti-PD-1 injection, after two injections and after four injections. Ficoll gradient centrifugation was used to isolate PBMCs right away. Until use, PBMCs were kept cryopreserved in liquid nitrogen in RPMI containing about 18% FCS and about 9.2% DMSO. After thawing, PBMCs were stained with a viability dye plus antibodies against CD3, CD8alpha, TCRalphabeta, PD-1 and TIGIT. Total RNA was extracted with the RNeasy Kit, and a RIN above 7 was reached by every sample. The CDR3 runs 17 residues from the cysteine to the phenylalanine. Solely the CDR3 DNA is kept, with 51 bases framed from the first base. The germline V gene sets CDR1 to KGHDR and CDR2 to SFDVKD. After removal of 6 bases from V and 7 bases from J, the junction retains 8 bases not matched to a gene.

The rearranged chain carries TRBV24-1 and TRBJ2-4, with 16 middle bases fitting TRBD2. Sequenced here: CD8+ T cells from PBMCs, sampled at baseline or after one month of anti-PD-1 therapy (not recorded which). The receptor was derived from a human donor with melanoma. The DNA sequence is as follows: TGTGCCACCAGTTCTGGGACTAGCGGGAGGGCCGGGAACATTCAGTACTTC. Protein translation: CATSSGTSGRAGNIQYF.